This T cell receptor (beta chain) originates from a study of blood T cell repertoires in COVID-19. Overall study: Samples taken during acute and convalescent COVID-19 were collected in the United States, Italy and Spain.

Participants were placed into cohorts based on the clinical history they reported. Original data processing: Amplification of reference gene primers provided the estimated nucleated cell counts. Profiling relied on immunoSEQ multiplex PCR, and the TCRdb table lists in-frame clones only, not all of them. V and J calls and clone size are copied from that table; D and trimming were computed from the DNA. The sample holds 120,000 to 150,000 clones, about four fifths seen once. This CDR3 has 14 residues. Germline V CDR1 and CDR2: SQVTM, ANQGSEA. This clonotype originated in a woman aged 18-30 years who had been exposed to COVID-19. The chain has TRBV29-1 and TRBJ1-5; tentative D call: TRBD1 (6 bases). The sample taken for sequencing was PBMCs or T cells enriched from blood (not recorded which). CDR3 protein: CSVRGTGSNQPQHF. In DNA, the CDR3 is TGCAGTGTCAGGGGTACGGGTAGCAATCAGCCCCAGCATTTT.